What follows are 26 T cell receptor beta chains derived from one specimen sequenced in a study of blood T cell repertoires in COVID-19. Libraries were prepared by immunoSEQ multiplex PCR; TCRdb keeps only in-frame clonotypes and omits some of them. The sample contains a few hundred thousand clones, around 86% of which appear only once. The source material was peripheral blood. The receptors were gathered from a man in his 60s with acute or convalescent COVID-19.

The chain has TRBV5-1 and TRBJ2-7; maybe TRBD1 (5 bases). Germline assignment: CDR1 SGHRS and CDR2 YFSETQ. V was shortened by 3 bases and J by 0 bases, with 10 bases between the two germline ends. The CDR3 contains 14 residues. CDR3 coding DNA: TGCGCCAGCAGCTCGACAGAAATCTCCTACGAGCAGTACTTC. Protein sequence: CASSSTEISYEQYF.

The chain uses TRBV10-2 and TRBJ1-2, with 7 bases aligning to TRBD1. CDR3 length: 15 residues. Per germline, CDR1 WSHSY and CDR2 SAAADI. Unmatched junction bases numbered 7, after V lost 6 bases and J lost 0 bases. CDR3 sequence: CASSSRDSTNYGYTF. In DNA form, the CDR3 reads TGCGCCAGCAGCTCCCGGGACAGTACTAACTATGGCTACACCTTC.

The chain joins TRBV7-7 to TRBJ2-5; possible D gene TRBD1, 5 bases. The CDR3 consists of 15 residues. Trimming took off 5 bases at V and 0 bases at J, with 13 bases between the two ends. Germline assignment: CDR1 SSHAT and CDR2 FNYEAQ (reference sequence). CDR3 in DNA: TGTGCCAGCAGCCCCTATGACAGATACCAAGAGACCCAGTACTTC. Protein product: CASSPYDRYQETQYF.

The genes are TRBV3-1 (or the pseudogene TRBV3-2) and TRBJ1-5; D unclear. CDR1 and CDR2 (germline): LGHDT, YNNKEL (reference sequence). V lost 5 bases and J 2 bases, leaving 7 bases between the germline ends. The CDR3 totals 13 residues. The chain's CDR3 is CASSSQGNQPQHF. The CDR3 coding sequence is TGTGCCAGCAGCTCCCAGGGCAATCAGCCCCAGCATTTT.

The rearrangement links TRBV7-9 to TRBJ1-1; 7 nucleotides align to TRBD1. The CDR3 runs to 13 residues. V shed 11 bases, J shed 7 bases, and the junction held 13 bases outside the gene matches. The germline CDR1 and CDR2 sequences are SEHNR and FQNEAQ (reference sequence). CDR3 sequence: CALLRQGVNEAFF. Here the CDR3 DNA reads TGTGCCCTACTTCGGCAGGGGGTCAATGAAGCTTTCTTT.

The J gene is TRBJ2-3, the V gene TRBV4-2, with 8 bases identical to TRBD2. This CDR3 contains 20 residues. The V gene's germline CDR1 is LGHNA and CDR2 YNFKEQ. J gave up 4 bases and V 0 bases, and 18 bases lay outside the gene matches. Written as DNA, the CDR3 is TGTGCCAGCAGCCAAGACACCGGATCGGCGGGGGGCGCTTACGCAGATACGCAGTATTTT. Its protein is CASSQDTGSAGGAYADTQYF.

Concerning this clone itself: The conserved phenylalanine or tryptophan is not found at the CDR3 terminus, so this likely reflects a read error. The limits of the CDR3 on the DNA are not certain, so only TCRdb's listed CDR3 is given. The V gene is TRBV29-1, the J gene TRBJ2-3; the table's D call, TRBD2, was not checked against the DNA. Germline lookup yields CDR1 SQVTM and CDR2 ANQGSEA. 12 amino acids form the CDR3, both terminal residues included. CDR3 sequence reads: CSVEEGLAGGFL.

The rearrangement links TRBV7-2 to TRBJ1-5; D remains unclear. Trimming left V 4 bases short and J 2 bases short, with 15 bases between. The CDR3 contains 16 residues. Germline CDR1 is SGHTA and CDR2 is FQGNSA. CDR3 nucleotides: TGTGCCAGCAGCTCGCTAGGTTCCCTGGGCAATCAGCCCCAGCATTTT. It yields the protein CASSSLGSLGNQPQHF.

CDR3 loop: CASSQGGLAGALDITDTQYF. The CDR3 bases are TGTGCCAGCAGCCAAGGTGGACTAGCGGGGGCGCTTGACATCACAGATACGCAGTATTTT. The chain combines TRBV14 with TRBJ2-3, with TRBD2 matching over 13 bases. V dropped 1 base and J dropped 2; count of bases not matched to a gene: 12. The CDR3 length is 20 residues. Germline V gene sequence: CDR1 SGHDN, CDR2 FVKESK.

The V gene is TRBV5-1, the J gene TRBJ1-2, with a weak D call TRBD1 (6 bases). Per germline, CDR1 SGHRS and CDR2 YFSETQ. Trimming stripped 4 bases from V and 7 bases from J, with 17 bases between. The CDR3 is made up of 14 amino acids. The CDR3, as DNA: TGCGCCAGCAGCGGCACCACAGGGATCTCTGGCTACACCTTC. This encodes CASSGTTGISGYTF.

The chain carries TRBV2 and TRBJ1-2, with 7 positions matching TRBD1. This CDR3 is built from 12 residues. Germline values: CDR1 SNHLY, CDR2 FYNNEI. Trimming at V came to 6 bases and at J to 8 bases, leaving 6 bases not matched to a gene. The DNA for the CDR3 is TGTGCCAGCAGACCAACAGGGGACGGCTACACCTTC. It yields the protein CASRPTGDGYTF. The variable domain in full, completed from reference TRBV2 and TRBJ1-2, reads EPEVTQTPSHQVTQMGQEVILRCVPISNHLYFYWYRQILGQKVEFLVSFYNNEISEKSEIFDDQFSVERPDGSNFTLKIRSTKLEDSAMYFCASRPTGDGYTFGSGTRLTVV.

This chain links TRBV20-1 with TRBJ1-3, with D possibly TRBD1 on 5 matching bases. V lost 3 bases to trimming and J lost 0 bases, with 15 bases between them. The CDR3 loop spans 16 amino acids. Germline V gene sequence: CDR1 DFQATT, CDR2 SNEGSKA (reference sequence). CDR3 in DNA: TGCAGTGCTAGTATCACCGGGGACTACTCTGGAAACACCATATATTTT. Translated, it gives CSASITGDYSGNTIYF.

The rearrangement uses TRBV5-8 and TRBJ2-6; D is possibly TRBD1 (5 bases). The CDR3 has 15 residues. Trimming cost V 2 bases and J 1 base, with 7 bases left between them. The V gene's germline CDR1 is SGHTS and CDR2 YDEGEE. CDR3 DNA sequence: TGTGCCAGCAGCTTCAGGGTATCTGGGGCCAACGTCCTGACTTTC. Its translation is CASSFRVSGANVLTF.

This chain links TRBV19 with TRBJ1-1; D perhaps matches TRBD1 (6 bases). The CDR3 is 16 amino acids. The V and J ends lost 3 bases and 4 bases respectively, with 18 bases between them. Germline CDR1 reads LNHDA; CDR2 reads SQIVND (reference sequence). CDR3 sequence reads: CASSISTGLLGTEAFF. In nucleotides, the CDR3 is TGTGCCAGTAGTATTTCGACAGGCCTTTTGGGCACTGAAGCTTTCTTT.

J is TRBJ2-1 and V is TRBV7-2; 7 bases are shared with TRBD2. With 5 bases clipped from V and 1 base from J, the junction kept 8 bases outside the gene matches. From germline, CDR1 is SGHTA and CDR2 FQGNSA. The CDR3 is made up of 16 amino acids. The DNA of the CDR3 is TGTGCCAGCAGCCCCGACTCTAGCGGATCCTACAATGAGCAGTTCTTC. Its translation is CASSPDSSGSYNEQFF.

The chain combines TRBV5-1 with TRBJ2-7; TRBD2 aligns across 14 bases. The V and J ends lost 4 bases and 7 bases, in that order; junction bases with no gene match: 7. The CDR3 runs 15 residues. Germline lookup yields CDR1 SGHRS and CDR2 YFSETQ. The DNA for the CDR3 is TGCGCCAGCAGCCCGGGACTAGCGGGGGCGGGTGAGCAGTACTTC. Translating it yields CASSPGLAGAGEQYF.

V gene TRBV14 combines with J gene TRBJ2-5, with a weak D call TRBD1 (6 bases). The V end lost 0 bases, the J end lost 5 bases, and 16 bases lay between the germline ends. CDR1 SGHDN and CDR2 FVKESK come from the germline V gene. CDR3 length equals 16 residues. This chain's CDR3 is CASSQETTRGSETQYF. CDR3 nucleotides: TGTGCCAGCAGCCAAGAAACTACCAGGGGTTCGGAGACCCAGTACTTC.

This chain links TRBV4-3 with TRBJ2-3; 7 bases map to TRBD2. This CDR3 comprises 17 residues. J was trimmed by 0 bases and V by 0 bases; bases with no gene match: 6. The germline V gene encodes CDR1 LGHNA and CDR2 YSLEER. CDR3 in DNA: TGCGCCAGCAGCCAAGATCTTTGGGGGGGTAGCACAGATACGCAGTATTTT. Protein product: CASSQDLWGGSTDTQYF.

V gene TRBV2 combines with J gene TRBJ1-5, with D perhaps matching TRBD1 (6 bases). Germline V lookup: CDR1 SNHLY, CDR2 FYNNEI. The CDR3 contains 16 residues. Trimming took off 6 bases at V and 0 bases at J, with 15 bases between the two ends. CDR3 coding DNA: TGTGCCAGCAGACCCGGGACACCTAATAGCAATCAGCCCCAGCATTTT. This encodes CASRPGTPNSNQPQHF.

The CDR3 loop reads CATSAGRGDGADTQYF. In DNA, the CDR3 is TGTGCCACCAGTGCGGGGCGGGGGGATGGGGCAGATACGCAGTATTTT. The chain is built from TRBV24-1 and TRBJ2-3, with 8 bases that match TRBD2. CDR3 length: 16 amino acids. The V gene end was trimmed by 5 bases and the J gene end by 4 bases; junction bases not matched to a gene: 10. Germline CDR1 reads KGHDR; CDR2 reads SFDVKD.

The genes are TRBV28 and TRBJ1-2; the match to TRBD1 covers 7 bases. Trimming removed 2 bases from V and 4 bases from J; junction bases left unmatched: 4. The germline CDR1 and CDR2 sequences are MDHEN and SYDVKM. This CDR3 has 14 residues. The CDR3 nucleotides are TGTGCCAGCAGTTTAGGGACAGCAGCCTATGGCTACACCTTC. Protein product: CASSLGTAAYGYTF.

This clone turned up a few times. The chain employs TRBV6-6 and TRBJ2-2, with 8 bases that match TRBD1. The CDR3 is 14 amino acids. The V segment lost 4 bases and the J segment 6 bases; nucleotides outside the gene matches: 4. Germline CDR1 reads MNHNY; CDR2 reads SVGAGI (reference sequence). The chain's CDR3 is CASSFVQGAGELFF. The DNA of the CDR3 is TGTGCCAGCAGTTTCGTACAGGGGGCCGGGGAGCTGTTTTTT.

The genes are TRBV2 and TRBJ2-1; D is uncertain. The CDR3 spans 12 residues. The germline V gene has CDR1 SNHLY and CDR2 FYNNEI. Trimming pared 7 bases from V and 8 bases from J, leaving 12 bases between. DNA of the CDR3: TGTGCCAGCAACCCCTTTCGGGATGAGCAGTTCTTC. This sequence encodes CASNPFRDEQFF.

The V and J genes are TRBV5-4 and TRBJ2-2; 9 bases agree with TRBD2. V shed 3 bases, J shed 8 bases, and the junction held 11 bases outside the gene matches. The CDR3 runs to 16 residues. Germline V gene sequence: CDR1 SGHNT, CDR2 YYREEE (reference sequence). The CDR3 DNA reads TGTGCCAGCAGCTCGGGACTAGCATTTGGTGGGGGGGAGCTGTTTTTT. As protein: CASSSGLAFGGGELFF.

The rearrangement joins TRBV11-3 to TRBJ2-7, with 9 bases identical to TRBD1. V shed 0 bases, J shed 2 bases, and the junction held 5 bases outside the gene matches. Germline V gene data show CDR1 as SGHNT and CDR2 as YENEEA. The CDR3 length is 16 residues. The CDR3 region is CASSLDWDRDTYEQYF. CDR3 in DNA: TGTGCCAGCAGCTTAGATTGGGACAGGGACACCTACGAGCAGTACTTC.

The chain has TRBV7-3 and TRBJ1-1; D is uncertain. This CDR3 spans 13 amino acids. The germline CDR1 and CDR2 sequences are SGHTA and FQGTGA. The ends were cut back, 5 bases at V and 8 bases at J, with 15 bases in the middle. The CDR3 nucleotides are TGTGCCAGCAGCCCCGAGCGAGGAACGGAAGCTTTCTTT. Amino acid sequence: CASSPERGTEAFF.